Listed below are T cell receptor beta chains from one sample, sequenced in a study of cytomegalovirus exposure and HLA in healthy donors. Using immunoSEQ multiplex PCR, the repertoire was profiled, and TCRdb retains in-frame clones only, with some absent. The table lists 120,000 or so clones, roughly four fifths of them singletons. Sequencing was done on a sample of PBMCs. All receptors come from a woman aged 40 to 55 in good health and CMV-seronegative. CDR3s include the opening cysteine and the closing phenylalanine or tryptophan. The D gene is left open where the match is weak. Only some rows state a clone size, as once, few, many or a class for expanded clones.

TRBJ1-2 | TRBV7-3 | TRBD1 | NA | TGTGCCAGCAGCCTGACAGGGGGGTATGGCTACACCTTC | CASSLTGGYGYTF
TRBJ1-2 | TRBV5-1 | TRBD1 | NA | TGCGCCAGCAGCCCGGGACAGAACTATGGCTACACCTTC | CASSPGQNYGYTF
TRBJ2-5 | TRBV7-2 | NA | NA | TGTGCCAGCAGCGCACGGACAGATCACGTTTACTTC | CASSARTDHVYF
TRBJ1-5 | TRBV7-9 | TRBD1 | NA | TGTTCCAGCAGCTTAGGGACAGGGGACTGGGGTCAGCCCCAGCATTTT | CSSSLGTGDWGQPQHF
TRBJ1-1 | TRBV5-1 | TRBD1 | NA | TGCGCCAGCAGCCCAGAGGGACAGGGGACCGCTTTCTTT | CASSPEGQGTAFF
TRBJ1-4 | TRBV5-4 | NA | NA | TGTGCCAGCAGCCACCCTAAGGGAGGGGATGATAGTGAAAAACTGTTTTTT | CASSHPKGGDDSEKLFF
TRBJ1-2 | TRBV27 | NA | NA | TGTGCCAGCAGTTTCTCACACCAGTTCTATGGCTACACCTTC | CASSFSHQFYGYTF
TRBJ2-7 | TRBV28 | NA | NA | TGTGCCAGCAGTTCACCCCTCGGCGAGCAGTACTTC | CASSSPLGEQYF
TRBJ1-2 | TRBV5-1 | TRBD1 | once | TGCGCCAGCAGCTCACTGCGACAGGGAGTTTCCTATGGCTACACCTTC | CASSSLRQGVSYGYTF
TRBJ1-1 | TRBV5-6 | NA | few | TGTGCCAGCAGCTTCCGTATTACAGAGAACACTGAAGCTTTCTTT | CASSFRITENTEAFF
TRBJ1-5 | TRBV7-9 | NA | NA | TGTGCCAGCAGCTTAGAGGTCGGAGGGCAGGGCAATCAGCCCCAGCATTTT | CASSLEVGGQGNQPQHF
TRBJ2-2 | TRBV11-2 | NA | NA | TGTGCCAGCAGCTTAGAACCGGGGTTTAACGGGGAGCTGTTTTTT | CASSLEPGFNGELFF
TRBJ1-2 | TRBV4-3 | NA | once | TGCGCCAGCAGCCAAGGAGGAACCACAGGGCACGGTGGGGGCTACACCTTC | CASSQGGTTGHGGGYTF
TRBJ1-5 | TRBV28 | NA | NA | TGTGCCAGCACAGACAATCAGCCCCAGCATTTT | CASTDNQPQHF
TRBJ2-1 | TRBV27 | NA | NA | TGTGCCAGCAGTGCAGCGGGTGGCTCCTACAATGAGCAGTTCTTC | CASSAAGGSYNEQFF
TRBJ2-7 | TRBV4-2 | TRBD1 | once | TGTGCCAGCAGCCTCCTCGGACAGGGTAAAGACATCTACGAGCAGTACTTC | CASSLLGQGKDIYEQYF
TRBJ2-7 | TRBV28 | TRBD2 | NA | TGTGCCAGCAGTTCACTAGCGGGCTCCTACGAGCAGTACTTC | CASSSLAGSYEQYF
TRBJ2-7 | TRBV7-2 | TRBD1 | NA | TGTGCCAGCAGCCAGGGGACAGTGGGGTTATACGAGCAGTACTTC | CASSQGTVGLYEQYF
TRBJ1-2 | TRBV21-1 | NA | NA | TGTGCCAGCCCCGGGACAGGGGGCGCTTCTGGCTACACCTTC | CASPGTGGASGYTF
TRBJ2-5 | TRBV5-1 | TRBD1 | NA | TGCGCCAGCAGCAAGACAGGGGAAGAGACCCAGTACTTC | CASSKTGEETQYF
TRBJ1-2 | TRBV19 | NA | NA | TGTGCCAGTAGTATCGCTCGACAGGTCTACTATGGCTACACCTTC | CASSIARQVYYGYTF
TRBJ2-7 | TRBV6-5 | TRBD2 | NA | TGTGCCAGCAGTTACTCAGGGACTAGCGTCTACGAGCAGTACTTC | CASSYSGTSVYEQYF
TRBJ2-7 | TRBV6-1 | NA | NA | TGTGCCAGCAGTGAAAATTTGGCAGGGTCCTACGAGCAGTACTTC | CASSENLAGSYEQYF
TRBJ1-5 | TRBV27 | NA | NA | TGTGCCAGCCGGCAGACTTATAGCAATCAGCCCCAGCATTTT | CASRQTYSNQPQHF
TRBJ1-1 | TRBV23-1 | NA | NA | TGCGCCAGCAGTCGCAACGGGGGGGGCCACACTGAAGCTTTCTTT | CASSRNGGGHTEAFF
TRBJ2-2 | TRBV5-1 | NA | NA | TGCGCCAGCAGCTTGCGGAGCGCGAACACCGGGGAGCTGTTTTTT | CASSLRSANTGELFF
TRBJ2-3 | TRBV28 | NA | NA | TGTGCCAGCACAACAGGGACCTATAGCACAGATACGCAGTATTTT | CASTTGTYSTDTQYF
TRBJ2-3 | TRBV7-9 | NA | NA | TGTTCCAGCAGCCCTAGATGGAGAGCCGGAGCGGCAGATACGCAGTATTTT | CSSSPRWRAGAADTQYF
TRBJ1-1 | TRBV9 | NA | few | TGTGCCAGCAGCGCACATTCAGGTACCGCTGAAGCTTTCTTT | CASSAHSGTAEAFF
TRBJ1-2 | TRBV7-9 | NA | few | TGTGCCAGCAGCCCTTCCCGCCCCCGGTGGGGGGAGAACTATGGCTACACCTTC | CASSPSRPRWGENYGYTF
TRBJ2-5 | TRBV4-2 | NA | NA | TGTGCCAGCAGCCAAGAGGTACAGCAAGAGACCCAGTACTTC | CASSQEVQQETQYF
TRBJ2-3 | TRBV11-2 | TRBD2 | NA | TGTGCCAGCAGCTTAGTGCGCGGGAGGGCCGGAGATACGCAGTATTTT | CASSLVRGRAGDTQYF
TRBJ1-5 | TRBV2 | NA | NA | TGTGCCAGCAGTGATCCCCATAGCAATCAGCCCCAGCATTTT | CASSDPHSNQPQHF
TRBJ2-3 | TRBV19 | TRBD2 | NA | TGTGCCAGTAGTATGGGGGGACTAATAGGCACAGATACGCAGTATTTT | CASSMGGLIGTDTQYF
TRBJ2-5 | TRBV4-2 | NA | NA | TGTGCCAGCAGCCATCTCCGGGACACTCTAGGAGAGACCCAGTACTTC | CASSHLRDTLGETQYF
TRBJ1-5 | TRBV5-1 | TRBD1 | once | TGCGCCAGCCCCTTATCGGACAGGGGGCCCCTCCGGGGTCCCCAGCATTTT | CASPLSDRGPLRGPQHF
TRBJ2-2 | TRBV7-7 | NA | NA | TGTGCTAGCAGCCAGGGCACCGGGGAGCTGTTTTTT | CASSQGTGELFF
TRBJ2-7 | TRBV6-5 | NA | once | TGTGCCAGCAGTTACGGGCTCAGAGAGTACGAGCAGTACTTC | CASSYGLREYEQYF
TRBJ1-2 | TRBV7-9 | TRBD1 | NA | TGTTCCAGCAGCTTAAGGGCAGGGGGGTATGGCTACACCTTC | CSSSLRAGGYGYTF
TRBJ2-5 | TRBV7-2 | NA | once | TGTGCCAGCAGCTTCCCGAGTATTCAAGAGACCCAGTACTTC | CASSFPSIQETQYF
TRBJ2-3 | TRBV7-9 | NA | NA | TGTGCCAGCAGTCCAATCACAGATACGCAGTATTTT | CASSPITDTQYF
TRBJ2-1 | TRBV28 | NA | NA | TGTGCCAGCAGCCCCGGAGGGTCGAACAATGAGCAGTTCTTC | CASSPGGSNNEQFF
TRBJ2-3 | TRBV4-1 | TRBD2 | NA | TGCGCCAGCACACAACTAGCGGGCACAGATACGCAGTATTTT | CASTQLAGTDTQYF
TRBJ2-5 | TRBV7-9 | TRBD2 | NA | TGTGCCAGCAGCTTAGCGCGGGGGACGGGTGAAGAGACCCAGTACTTC | CASSLARGTGEETQYF
TRBJ2-5 | TRBV11-1 | TRBD2 | NA | TGTGCCAGCAGCAAATATCATGGACTAGCCCAGGAGACCCAGTACTTC | CASSKYHGLAQETQYF
TRBJ2-7 | TRBV10-3 | TRBD2 | once | TGTGCCATGTCCCGGGAGGGCTACGAGCAGTACTTC | CAMSREGYEQYF
TRBJ2-5 | TRBV7-9 | TRBD1 | NA | TGTTCCAGCAGCTTATCCAGGGGGGAGACCCAGTACTTC | CSSSLSRGETQYF
TRBJ2-7 | TRBV9 | NA | few | TGTGCCAGCAGCGTAGATGCCAGGGAACCCTCCTACGAGCAGTACTTC | CASSVDAREPSYEQYF
TRBJ2-7 | TRBV29-1 | NA | NA | TGCAGCGTTGCTGCGGGGGCCGGGTACGAGCAGTACTTC | CSVAAGAGYEQYF
TRBJ2-7 | TRBV6-5 | NA | once | TGTGCCAGCAGCCACGGGGATCAGGCGTACTTC | CASSHGDQAYF
TRBJ2-6 | TRBV4-3 | TRBD2 | NA | TGCGCCAGCAGCCAAGATCCTAGCGGAGTCTCTGGGGCCAACGTCCTGACTTTC | CASSQDPSGVSGANVLTF